The entry below gives a single T cell receptor (beta chain) sequence along with its context. The data were taken from a study of human T cells and chemical hapten exposure. Each cDNA molecule in the library carried unique molecular identifiers. TCRdb re-analysed the RACE reads in MiXCR, keeping a single row per CDR3 protein. The data show under 150,000 distinct CDR3 sequences, with around 10% seen just once and more than 1.3% held by the top ten. The CDR3 contains 15 residues. V was clipped by 5 bases and J by 5 bases; unmatched bases: 8. CDR1 is SGHAT and CDR2 is FQNNGV in the germline V gene. Time point denoted: patch test 1, 2 weeks after DPC sensitization. Treatment here: therapeutic diphenylcyclopropenone sensitization with weekly scalp DPC.

The sequenced sample was whole blood, obtained in connection with sensitization to the hapten diphenylcyclopropenone (DPC). This sequence was found in a woman aged 50 to 60 with alopecia areata. Some clones in this sample may be carry-over from other donors' samples. The chain recombines TRBV11-2 with TRBJ2-3; 9 bases match TRBD1. The CDR3 sequence is CASSTGTGWGDTQYF. The CDR3 region has the DNA TGTGCCAGCAGCACCGGGACAGGGTGGGGAGATACGCAGTATTTT.